These T cell receptor beta chains were read from a single sample in a study of blood T cell repertoires in COVID-19. The repertoire was sequenced with immunoSEQ multiplex PCR; TCRdb's copy has only in-frame clones and lacks some. The sample has about 150,000 clones; approximately 83% are singletons. The sample taken for sequencing was PBMCs or T cells enriched from blood (not recorded which). The receptors were gathered from a man between 65 and 85 years old who had been exposed to COVID-19. Both conserved end residues are trimmed from each CDR3. The order of the fields is J gene, V gene, CDR3 protein.

TRBJ1-1 | TRBV27 | AIRPGQGRTEAF
TRBJ1-1 | TRBV6-5 | ASKGQGGFTEAF
TRBJ2-1 | TRBV12-5 | ASGPGLAGGEQF
TRBJ1-6 | TRBV11-2 | ASSILGQGNSPLH
TRBJ1-1 | TRBV5-1 | ASSPALTLNTEAF
TRBJ1-2 | TRBV28 | ASSFGSFSVDYGYT
TRBJ2-1 | TRBV6-6 | ASKLLSSYNEQF
TRBJ2-7 | TRBV27 | ASSLSRVDSRYEQY
TRBJ1-1 | TRBV19 | ASSLNRGPGRTEAF
TRBJ2-1 | TRBV27 | ASRRVGTSLVNEQF
TRBJ2-7 | TRBV9 | ASSVRQGAPYEQY
TRBJ2-6 | TRBV7-8 | ASSFLFPSGANVLT
TRBJ2-1 | TRBV19 | ASRWTSGRNEQF
TRBJ2-3 | TRBV18 | ASSETSGTDTQY
TRBJ2-3 | TRBV24-1 | ATSDRTDTQY
TRBJ1-6 | TRBV3-1/TRBV3-2 | ASSQEIPGLSPLH
TRBJ2-7 | TRBV29-1 | STLGQGHEQY
TRBJ2-1 | TRBV12-3/TRBV12-4 | ASRQLSTNEQF
TRBJ2-7 | TRBV21-1 | ASSEPPRQDQSSYEQY
TRBJ2-3 | TRBV18 | ASSPRSGGSDTQY
TRBJ1-2 | TRBV3-1/TRBV3-2 | ASSQGTAGALRGYT
TRBJ1-2 | TRBV11-2 | ASSPIGGNYGYT
TRBJ2-2 | TRBV29-1 | SVSGMGGVNTGELF
TRBJ1-2 | TRBV5-4 | ASRGDRAYGYT
TRBJ2-1 | TRBV5-5 | ASSSRAGTGGLNEQF
TRBJ2-3 | TRBV7-2 | APTLGQGSDTQY
TRBJ1-2 | TRBV3-1/TRBV3-2 | ASSPSGNYGYT
TRBJ2-5 | TRBV3-1/TRBV3-2 | ASSQARLAGMKETQY
TRBJ1-2 | TRBV2 | ASSEHPRGLSNYGYT
TRBJ1-2 | TRBV4-3 | ASSQEGRSYGYT
TRBJ2-3 | TRBV2 | ASSEGSGGTLSTDTQY
TRBJ2-3 | TRBV4-3 | ASSQEGLGGDTQY
TRBJ1-1 | TRBV6-5 | ASSIYRKLNTEAF
TRBJ2-1 | TRBV2 | ASTLGTSGGMNEQF
TRBJ1-2 | TRBV6-5 | ASSSLTQNYGYT
TRBJ2-5 | TRBV19 | ASSTKPGLGETQY
TRBJ1-4 | TRBV10-1 | ASSEGTSGGKLF
TRBJ2-7 | TRBV29-1 | SVDGGTDNTYEQY
TRBJ2-7 | TRBV20-1 | SASPYEQY
TRBJ1-6 | TRBV12-3/TRBV12-4 | ASSGTGVRPLH
TRBJ2-6 | TRBV11-2 | ASSLFGTGASGANVLT